This record concerns one T cell receptor (beta chain) sequence. Per the study methods: Estimation of nucleated cell counts was performed using reference gene primer amplification. Some clones are missing from TCRdb's copy, which holds only in-frame ones; the method was immunoSEQ multiplex PCR. V and J calls and clone size follow that table, whereas D and trimming were derived from the DNA. Of around 99,000 clones listed, roughly 88% are singletons. This CDR3 has 15 amino acids. The germline CDR1 and CDR2 sequences are MNHEY and SVGAGI. Trimming shortened V by 5 bases and J by 5 bases, and 16 bases separated the two germline ends. These data are taken from a study of blood T cell repertoires in COVID-19. Study details: From the United States, Italy and Spain came samples of acute and convalescent COVID-19. Sources were T cells, B-cell-depleted T cells, or PBMCs; the material itself was cDNA or gDNA.

What was sequenced was peripheral blood. This TCR came from a man aged 50 to 60 with active or convalescent COVID-19. This chain joins TRBV6-5 and TRBJ2-1, with D possibly being TRBD1 (5 bases). The CDR3 DNA sequence: TGTGCCAGCAGTCGCGGAGACAGCCTTAACAATGAGCAGTTCTTC. As protein: CASSRGDSLNNEQFF.